The 9 T cell receptor beta chains below come from one sample, sequenced in a study of T cell repertoires in cytomegalovirus infection. TCRdb fed the reads into MiXCR, producing one record per CDR3 protein. The data contain tens of thousands of distinct CDR3 sequences, 20% to 30% of them singletons. No antigens are known for them. Sequenced here: CD8+ T cells from cultured PBMCs, sampled from culture after CMV antigen stimulation. The receptors shown here come from a human donor in good health (CMV status not recorded). Some clones in this sample may be carry-over from other donors' samples.

J is TRBJ2-7 and V is TRBV4-1; D may be TRBD1 (7 bases). CDR1 and CDR2 from the germline V gene are MGHRA and YSYEKL. The germline V and J ends were trimmed by 4 bases and 1 base, with 14 bases remaining between them. The CDR3 sequence is 15 residues long. In nucleotides, the CDR3 is TGCGCCAGCAGCCGGGAGGACAGGTCGTCCTACGAGCAGTACTTC. This gives the protein CASSREDRSSYEQYF.

There are many counts of this clonotype. The chain couples TRBV11-2 to TRBJ1-2, with 11 nucleotides matching TRBD1. Germline V gene data show CDR1 as SGHAT and CDR2 as FQNNGV. The length of the CDR3 is 18 residues. The V segment lost 4 bases and the J segment 4 bases; nucleotides outside the gene matches: 14. The DNA of the CDR3 is TGTGCCAGCAGCTCGGCCGGGACAGGGGGACTTCTCGGCTATGGCTACACCTTC. Amino acid sequence: CASSSAGTGGLLGYGYTF.

In its sample, this clonotype was seen a few times. The chain joins TRBV9 to TRBJ1-1; the D gene is possibly TRBD1 (5 bases). V lost 3 bases to trimming and J lost 5 bases, with 17 bases between them. CDR3 length: 15 residues. Per the germline V gene, CDR1 is SGDLS and CDR2 is YYNGEE. The CDR3 coding sequence is TGTGCCAGCAGCGCCTCGGGGGGGGTCGGTACTGAAGCTTTCTTT. Its protein is CASSASGGVGTEAFF. The entire variable domain, with the rest obtained from reference TRBV9 and TRBJ1-1, is as follows: DSGVTQTPKHLITATGQRVTLRCSPRSGDLSVYWYQQSLDQGLQFLIQYYNGEERAKGNILERFSAQQFPDLHSELNLSSLELGDSALYFCASSASGGVGTEAFFGQGTRLTVV.

This clonotype was recorded at least ten times. This chain links TRBV7-6 with TRBJ1-3; D gene ambiguous. Per the germline V gene, CDR1 is SGHVS and CDR2 is FNYEAQ. The CDR3 covers 16 residues. Trimming shortened V by 5 bases and J by 0 bases, and 14 bases separated the two germline ends. In DNA, the CDR3 is TGTGCCAGCAGCCCCGGGCCGGGATACTCTGGAAACACCATATATTTT. Protein: CASSPGPGYSGNTIYF.

V and J are TRBV5-5 and TRBJ1-4, with TRBD1 identical over 7 bases. The CDR3 is made up of 14 amino acids. The trim removed 0 bases at V and 6 bases at J, leaving 2 bases unmatched. Germline-derived CDR1 and CDR2 are SGHKS and YYEKEE (reference sequence). The CDR3 sequence is CASSLDGQDEKLFF. CDR3 DNA sequence: TGTGCCAGCAGCTTGGACGGACAGGATGAAAAACTGTTTTTT.

This clonotype came up a few times. V and J are TRBV12-3 or TRBV12-4 and TRBJ1-1; 7 bases fit TRBD1. The CDR3 is made up of 14 amino acids. V was pared by 4 bases and J by 3 bases, with 5 bases of the junction left unmatched. DNA for the CDR3: TGTGCCAGCAGTTGGACCAGGGGGGACACTGAAGCTTTCTTT. Residues: CASSWTRGDTEAFF.

V gene TRBV6-5 combines with J gene TRBJ2-2, with 9 bases aligning to TRBD1. The CDR3 is 18 residues long. The V gene end was trimmed by 10 bases and the J gene end by 8 bases; junction bases not matched to a gene: 23. Germline loops: CDR1 MNHEY, CDR2 SVGAGI. The CDR3 nucleotides are TGTGCCACCCTCGGACAGGGGCGAAGAAGGGGAAGTGGGGGGGAGCTGTTTTTT. It yields the protein CATLGQGRRRGSGGELFF.

This clonotype was recorded at least ten times. The chain couples TRBV7-9 to TRBJ2-1; TRBD1 or TRBD2 may be the D gene (5 bases each). This CDR3 region has 11 residues. Trimming shortened V by 5 bases and J by 9 bases, and 8 bases separated the two germline ends. The germline V gene encodes CDR1 SEHNR and CDR2 FQNEAQ (reference sequence). The CDR3 here is CASSLGVEQFF. Here the CDR3 DNA reads TGTGCCAGCAGCCTGGGGGTTGAGCAGTTCTTC.

This clonotype was seen repeatedly, ten times or more. This chain joins TRBV7-2 and TRBJ1-1; no clear D gene. CDR1 SGHTA and CDR2 FQGNSA come from the germline V gene. The ends were cut back, 5 bases at V and 0 bases at J, with 16 bases in the middle. This CDR3 spans 16 amino acids. CDR3 in DNA: TGTGCCAGCAGCAGCCGGGAGCTACCTATGAACACTGAAGCTTTCTTT. This gives the protein CASSSRELPMNTEAFF.